This TCR beta chain originates from a study of TIL therapy for anti-PD-1-resistant metastatic lung cancer. Regarding the study as a whole: The cohort had more treatment-naive, never-smoker and oncogene-addicted patients than typical.

The libraries were made with immunoSEQ v3. Profiled with immunoSEQ multiplex PCR; TCRdb holds only in-frame clones, not every one. The repertoire holds 45,000 to 50,000 clones, over 65% seen once, with about 6% in the top ten. The CDR3 runs to 12 residues. V lost 4 bases to trimming and J lost 10 bases, with 14 bases between them. The germline V gene has CDR1 GTSNPN and CDR2 SVGIG (reference sequence). Time point defined: pre-treatment sample, taken before nivolumab and TIL therapy. The tumor samples were excised metastases, mostly pleural nodules or supraclavicular lymph nodes. On this clone itself: Its matching antigen is unknown.

Sequenced here: tumor tissue, sampled at baseline. The sequence came from a person aged 25-85 years with non-small cell lung cancer. V gene TRBV30 combines with J gene TRBJ2-1; D might be TRBD1 (5 bases). DNA of the CDR3: TGTGCCTGGACCCCCCTAAGGGGCGAGCAGTTCTTC. Protein product: CAWTPLRGEQFF.